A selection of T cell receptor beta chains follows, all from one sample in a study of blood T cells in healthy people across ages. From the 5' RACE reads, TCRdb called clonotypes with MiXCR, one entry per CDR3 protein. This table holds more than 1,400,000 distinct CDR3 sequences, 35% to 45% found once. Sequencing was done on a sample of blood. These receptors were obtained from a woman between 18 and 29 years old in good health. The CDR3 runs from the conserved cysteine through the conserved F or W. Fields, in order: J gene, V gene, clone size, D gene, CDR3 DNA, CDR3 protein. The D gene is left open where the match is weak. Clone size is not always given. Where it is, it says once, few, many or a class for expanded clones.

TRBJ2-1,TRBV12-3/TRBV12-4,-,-,TGTGCCAGCAGCTTTTCCCGAAAATACAATGAGCAGTTCTTC,CASSFSRKYNEQFF
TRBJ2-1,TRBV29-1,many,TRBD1,TGCAGCGTTGAACCAGGGGGCCACAATGAGCAGTTCTTC,CSVEPGGHNEQFF
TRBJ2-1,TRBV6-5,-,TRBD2,TGTGCCAGCAGTTATCGCGCGGGAGTGGTGGATGAGCAGTTCTTC,CASSYRAGVVDEQFF
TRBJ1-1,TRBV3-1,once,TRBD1,TGTGCCAGCAGCCTACAAGCGGGACAGGGGCAGAACACTGAAGCTTTCTTT,CASSLQAGQGQNTEAFF
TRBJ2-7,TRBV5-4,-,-,TGTGCCAGCAGCTCCAGACAGGAGTCTATCTCCGAGCAGTACTTC,CASSSRQESISEQYF
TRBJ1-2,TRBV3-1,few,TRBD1,TGTGCCAGCAGCCCAGGCGGGACAGAATTCTATGGCTACACCTTC,CASSPGGTEFYGYTF
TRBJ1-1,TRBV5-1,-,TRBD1,TGCGCCAGCAGCTTGGTGGCAGGGGGAAGGAACACTGAAGCTTTCTTT,CASSLVAGGRNTEAFF
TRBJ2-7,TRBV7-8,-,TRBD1,TGTGCCAGCAGCTTAGCGGTTGAGGACAGGGGGCTCTTATACAATGAGCAGTACTTC,CASSLAVEDRGLLYNEQYF
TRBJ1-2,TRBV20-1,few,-,TGCAGTGCTAGTCTAGAAGGGAGAGGCTACACCTTC,CSASLEGRGYTF
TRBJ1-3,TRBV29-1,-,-,TGCAGCGTGGCTGACAGAGGGATAAACACCATATATTTT,CSVADRGINTIYF
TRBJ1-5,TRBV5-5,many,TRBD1,TGTGCCAGCAGGCCAGGACAGGGAAATCAGCCCCAGCATTTT,CASRPGQGNQPQHF
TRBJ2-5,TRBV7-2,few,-,TGTGCCAGCAGCTCCGTTGGAGCAGGGCAGTACTTC,CASSSVGAGQYF
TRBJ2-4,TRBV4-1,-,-,TGCGCCAGCAGCCAATCACTATTAAAAAACATTCAGTACTTC,CASSQSLLKNIQYF
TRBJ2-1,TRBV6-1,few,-,TGTGCCATCCGGGGTTACAATGAGCAGTTCTTC,CAIRGYNEQFF
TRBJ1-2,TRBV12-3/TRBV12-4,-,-,TGTGCCAGCAGGGGCCATGGCTACACCTTC,CASRGHGYTF
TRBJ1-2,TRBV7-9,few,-,TGTGCCGGGGTAGACCGCTACTCTAATGGCTACACCTTC,CAGVDRYSNGYTF
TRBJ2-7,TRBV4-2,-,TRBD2,TGTGCCAGCAGCCGGTCTAGCGGGAGTCTTGACGAGCAGTACTTC,CASSRSSGSLDEQYF
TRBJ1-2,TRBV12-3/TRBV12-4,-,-,TGTGCCAGCAGTTCCGCAGGAGATGGGCTCTATGGCTACACCTTC,CASSSAGDGLYGYTF
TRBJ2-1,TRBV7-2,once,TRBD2,TGTGCCAGCAAAATCGGGGGGGCCTACAATGAGCAGTTCTTC,CASKIGGAYNEQFF
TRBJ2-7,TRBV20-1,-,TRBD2,TGCAGTGCTAGAGACCGGACTAGCCGCCCCTACGAGCAGTACTTC,CSARDRTSRPYEQYF
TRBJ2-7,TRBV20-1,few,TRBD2,TGCAGTGCGGTGGGGGGGTACGAGCAGTACTTC,CSAVGGYEQYF
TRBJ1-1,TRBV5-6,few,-,TGTGCCAGCAGCTTCGACGATGAAGCTTTCTTT,CASSFDDEAFF
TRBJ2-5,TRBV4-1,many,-,TGCGCCAGCAGCCAGATGACAGGCCAAGAGACCCAGTACTTC,CASSQMTGQETQYF
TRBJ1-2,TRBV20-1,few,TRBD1,TGCAGTGCCAAATCCAGACAGGGCCTCTCTAACCTCTATGGCTACACCTTC,CSAKSRQGLSNLYGYTF